Below are 30 T cell receptor beta chains sequenced from a single sample in a study of molecular identifiers for immune sequencing clone quantification. Each CDR3 protein gets one entry after TCRdb re-called the PCR reads with MiXCR. The table lists approximately 500,000 distinct CDR3 sequences, about a quarter of them singletons. The sample comprised naive CD8+ T cells from blood, with Jurkat cell RNA spiked in. Described subset: FACS-sorted CD8+CD4-CCR7+CD45RA+ naive T cells. All receptors derive from a human donor in good health. Some libraries in this study had Jurkat cell RNA spiked in.

The rearrangement joins TRBV15 to TRBJ1-1, with 8 nucleotides matching TRBD1. Germline V gene data show CDR1 as LNHNV and CDR2 as YYDKDF (reference sequence). The length of the CDR3 is 15 residues. J gave up 4 bases and V 0 bases, and 4 bases lay outside the gene matches. DNA of the CDR3: TGTGCCACCAGCAGAGATCAAACAGGGGGCACTGAAGCTTTCTTT. Protein product: CATSRDQTGGTEAFF.

The V and J genes are TRBV12-3 or TRBV12-4 and TRBJ1-4, with unresolved D. The CDR3 runs 14 residues. Trimming cost V 6 bases and J 2 bases, with 10 bases left between them. The CDR3 DNA reads TGTGCCAGCAGCCAAGAAGTCACTAATGAAAAACTGTTTTTT. The encoded protein is CASSQEVTNEKLFF.

In its sample, this clonotype was seen a few times. This sequence joins TRBV11-2 and TRBJ2-5; D is perhaps TRBD1 (6 bases). V shed 1 base and J shed 4 bases, with 10 bases lying between them. Germline values: CDR1 SGHAT, CDR2 FQNNGV. The CDR3 loop spans 14 amino acids. In DNA form, the CDR3 reads TGTGCCAGCAGCTTAGGACCAGGGGCAGAGACCCAGTACTTC. Translating it yields CASSLGPGAETQYF. Supplemented by reference TRBV11-2 and TRBJ2-5, the full variable domain reads EAGVAQSPRYKIIEKRQSVAFWCNPISGHATLYWYQQILGQGPKLLIQFQNNGVVDDSQLPKDRFSAERLKGVDSTLKIQPAKLEDSAVYLCASSLGPGAETQYFGPGTRLLVL.

In this sample, this clonotype turned up a few times. At one boundary the junction diverges from the germline segment, which might be a read error. The chain uses TRBV4-3 and TRBJ2-3; 9 nucleotides match TRBD2. The germline V gene has CDR1 LGHNA and CDR2 YSLEER. The CDR3 covers 15 residues. This CDR3 is CASSQAGTSIDTQYF. As DNA, the CDR3 is TGCGCCAGCAGCCAGGCCGGGACTAGCATAGATACGCAGTATTTT.

The chain recombines TRBV5-1 with TRBJ2-7; D is ambiguous. The CDR3 runs 15 residues. Trimming pared 4 bases from V and 0 bases from J, leaving 14 bases between. From germline, CDR1 is SGHRS and CDR2 YFSETQ. The CDR3 bases are TGCGCCAGCAGCGTTGACATAACGAGCTCCTACGAGCAGTACTTC. Protein product: CASSVDITSSYEQYF.

This clonotype was observed a few times. The J gene is TRBJ2-7, the V gene TRBV12-3 or TRBV12-4, with D unresolved. Trimming removed 4 bases from V and 6 bases from J, with 7 bases in between. The CDR3 covers 11 residues. CDR3 protein: CASSSSSEQYF. In DNA, the CDR3 is TGTGCCAGCAGTTCTTCTAGCGAGCAGTACTTC.

The chain uses TRBV7-9 and TRBJ2-7; 9 bases line up with TRBD2. From germline, CDR1 is SEHNR and CDR2 FQNEAQ (reference sequence). This CDR3 spans 13 amino acids. J lost 6 bases, V lost 5 bases, and 5 bases had no gene match. In DNA form, the CDR3 reads TGTGCCAGCAGCGCTAGCGGGGTCTTCGAGCAGTACTTC. It yields the protein CASSASGVFEQYF. The full variable domain, with the rest looked up from reference TRBV7-9 and TRBJ2-7, is DTGVSQNPRHKITKRGQNVTFRCDPISEHNRLYWYRQTLGQGPEFLTYFQNEAQLEKSRLLSDRFSAERPKGSFSTLEIQRTEQGDSAMYLCASSASGVFEQYFGPGTRLTVT.

The V and J genes are TRBV29-1 and TRBJ1-2; possibly TRBD1 for D (5 bases). CDR3 size: 12 residues. Germline CDR1 and CDR2: SQVTM and ANQGSEA. The V end was cut by 1 base, the J end by 5 bases, with 8 bases between. CDR3 DNA sequence: TGCAGCGTTGAAGGGGACGAATATGGCTACACCTTC. This translates into CSVEGDEYGYTF.

The chain uses TRBV6-2 or TRBV6-3 and TRBJ2-1, with TRBD2 matching 9 bases. CDR3 length: 16 residues. Germline V gene data show CDR1 as MNHEY and CDR2 as SVGEGT. Germline trimming cut 4 bases from V and 3 bases from J; bases unmatched to any gene: 7. CDR3 amino acids: CASSLTTSGRYNEQFF. In DNA form, the CDR3 reads TGTGCCAGCAGTTTAACAACTAGCGGGCGCTACAATGAGCAGTTCTTC.

As for this clonotype: Given a much more abundant clone one base away, this may be a read error. Likely a read error: the CDR3 ends without its conserved phenylalanine or tryptophan. The V gene is TRBV4-3, the J gene TRBJ2-7, with 10 bases fitting TRBD1. Germline V gene data show CDR1 as LGHNA and CDR2 as YSLEER. CDR3 length: 15 residues. V shed 0 bases and J 5 bases; nucleotides not matched to a gene: 4. CDR3 sequence reads: CASSQDRDRGDEQYS. CDR3 DNA: TGCGCCAGCAGCCAAGACCGGGACAGGGGCGACGAGCAGTACTCC.

This clonotype was seen ten or more times. This sequence joins TRBV12-5 and TRBJ2-5; tentative D call: TRBD1 (6 bases). The length of the CDR3 is 14 residues. Germline V gene lookup returns CDR1 LGHNT and CDR2 FRNRAP. V was cut by 3 bases and J by 5 bases, with 13 bases left in between. The DNA of the CDR3 is TGTGCTAGTGGTTTCACTACAGGGCCTGAGACCCAGTACTTC. Translating gives CASGFTTGPETQYF.

Details on this clonotype: One end of the junction is discordant with germline, which a read error may explain. This sequence joins TRBV4-1 and TRBJ1-5, with TRBD1 as a possible D gene (6 bases). This CDR3 spans 14 amino acids. Per the germline V gene, CDR1 is MGHRA and CDR2 is YSYEKL. The CDR3 region is CARRQEEGDPPPHF. CDR3 in DNA: TGCGCCCGCCGCCAAGAGGAGGGGGATCCGCCCCCGCATTTT.

About this clonotype: A read error is possible here, since a much larger clone lies one base away. CDR3 sequence (DNA): TGTGCCAGCAGCCAAGCCGGGACAGGAGTGCCCCGGCATTTT. It yields the protein CASSQAGTGVPRHF. The chain is built from TRBV3-1 and TRBJ1-5; 8 nucleotides match TRBD1. The CDR3 is 14 residues long. From germline, CDR1 is LGHDT and CDR2 YNNKEL (reference sequence).

This clonotype was picked up a small number of times. The chain joins TRBV6-2 or TRBV6-3 to TRBJ2-7; 8 bases match TRBD1. Germline CDR1 and CDR2: MNHEY and SVGEGT. J was trimmed by 7 bases and V by 5 bases; bases with no gene match: 10. The CDR3 is made up of 14 amino acids. The CDR3 reads CASSPTWTGKEQYF. The CDR3 coding sequence is TGTGCCAGCAGTCCTACCTGGACAGGGAAAGAGCAGTACTTC.

Points on this clonotype: The junction and the germline gene differ at one end; a read error may be behind it. The genes are TRBV7-2 and TRBJ2-3, with 7 bases aligning to TRBD1. The CDR3 length is 12 residues. In germline, CDR1 is SGHTA, CDR2 FQGNSA. CDR3 amino acids: CASETGTATQYF. As DNA, the CDR3 is TGTGCCAGCGAGACCGGGACAGCTACGCAGTATTTT.

The V and J genes are TRBV12-5 and TRBJ1-5; 12 nucleotides line up with TRBD1. The germline CDR1 and CDR2 sequences are LGHNT and FRNRAP. Trimming removed 4 bases from V and 7 bases from J; junction bases left unmatched: 2. The CDR3 has 14 residues. CDR3 residues: CASGSGTGGQPQHF. For the CDR3, the DNA is TGTGCTAGTGGTTCTGGGACAGGGGGCCAGCCCCAGCATTTT. Full variable domain (rest looked up from reference TRBV12-5 and TRBJ1-5): DARVTQTPRHKVTEMGQEVTMRCQPILGHNTVFWYRQTMMQGLELLAYFRNRAPLDDSGMPKDRFSAEMPDATLATLKIQPSEPRDSAVYFCASGSGTGGQPQHFGDGTRLSIL.

The gene calls are TRBV6-6 and TRBJ1-5; weak D call: TRBD1 (5 bases). Trimming left V 1 base short and J 5 bases short, with 9 bases between. The length of the CDR3 is 14 residues. Germline V CDR1 and CDR2: MNHNY, SVGAGI (reference sequence). The CDR3 sequence is CASSYWVGDQPQHF. The DNA for the CDR3 is TGTGCCAGCAGTTACTGGGTGGGGGATCAGCCCCAGCATTTT.

This clonotype appeared many times. This sequence joins TRBV20-1 and TRBJ2-7, with TRBD1 matching over 8 bases. This CDR3 has 13 residues. Unmatched junction bases numbered 3, after V lost 1 base and J lost 4 bases. CDR1 and CDR2 from the germline V gene are DFQATT and SNEGSKA (reference sequence). The chain's CDR3 is CSARGTGNYEQYF. The CDR3 nucleotides read TGCAGTGCTAGAGGGACAGGGAATTACGAGCAGTACTTC.

The sample holds a few counts of this clonotype. The V gene is TRBV24-1, the J gene TRBJ2-1; D remains unclear. In germline, CDR1 is KGHDR, CDR2 SFDVKD. Trimming left V 3 bases short and J 3 bases short, with 8 bases between. The CDR3 covers 14 residues. Here the CDR3 reads CATSDGYSYNEQFF. The DNA of the CDR3 is TGTGCCACCAGTGATGGTTACAGCTACAATGAGCAGTTCTTC.

The table lists this clonotype with many counts. The V gene is TRBV6-5, the J gene TRBJ2-6, with TRBD1 matching 7 bases. Germline CDR1 reads MNHEY; CDR2 reads SVGAGI. The CDR3 covers 18 residues. V was clipped by 7 bases and J by 0 bases; unmatched bases: 12. CDR3 in amino acids: CASTPRGTAYSGANVLTF. The CDR3 region has the DNA TGTGCCAGCACCCCGAGGGGGACAGCATACTCTGGGGCCAACGTCCTGACTTTC.

The chain has TRBV7-6 and TRBJ2-5; D gene unclear. The germline V gene has CDR1 SGHVS and CDR2 FNYEAQ. Trimming cost V 2 bases and J 3 bases, with 13 bases left between them. The CDR3 is 15 amino acids. CDR3 protein: CASSLNEDAKETQYF. The DNA for the CDR3 is TGTGCCAGCAGCTTAAACGAAGACGCGAAAGAGACCCAGTACTTC. Using reference TRBV7-6 and TRBJ2-5 for the parts outside the CDR3, the full variable domain is GAGVSQSPRYKVTKRGQDVALRCDPISGHVSLYWYRQALGQGPEFLTYFNYEAQQDKSGLPNDRFSAERPEGSISTLTIQRTEQRDSAMYRCASSLNEDAKETQYFGPGTRLLVL.

The sample holds many counts of this clonotype. The rearrangement links TRBV5-4 to TRBJ1-1; D not resolved. This CDR3 is 12 amino acids long. The V gene lost 4 bases and the J gene lost 6 bases, with 10 bases spanning the gap. Germline-derived CDR1 and CDR2 are SGHNT and YYREEE (reference sequence). CDR3 DNA: TGTGCCAGCAGCCACTCTGGGGCTGAAGCTTTCTTT. As protein: CASSHSGAEAFF.

The table lists this clonotype with many counts. J is TRBJ1-5 and V is TRBV19; no reliable D call. CDR3 length: 14 amino acids. Germline CDR1 reads LNHDA; CDR2 reads SQIVND (reference sequence). V lost 4 bases to trimming and J lost 0 bases, with 7 bases between them. DNA for the CDR3: TGTGCCAGTAGTACTATAGATAGCAATCAGCCCCAGCATTTT. Amino acids: CASSTIDSNQPQHF. Full variable domain (missing parts from reference TRBV19 and TRBJ1-5): DGGITQSPKYLFRKEGQNVTLSCEQNLNHDAMYWYRQDPGQGLRLIYYSQIVNDFQKGDIAEGYSVSREKKESFPLTVTSAQKNPTAFYLCASSTIDSNQPQHFGDGTRLSIL.

Note on this clonotype: A much larger clone differs by one base, so this may be a read error. The chain combines TRBV7-6 with TRBJ1-1, with D uncertain. In germline, CDR1 is SGHVS, CDR2 FNYEAQ. V was clipped by 7 bases and J by 4 bases, with 10 bases between them. This CDR3 region has 12 residues. The CDR3 spells CASKHESTEAFF. As DNA, the CDR3 is TGTGCCAGCAAACACGAGAGCACTGAAGCTTTCTTT.

A few counts support this clonotype. V gene TRBV7-9 combines with J gene TRBJ2-2, with a weak D call TRBD2 (6 bases). The CDR3 has 18 amino acids. Germline CDR1 and CDR2: SEHNR and FQNEAQ (reference sequence). V was shortened by 5 bases and J by 0 bases, with 19 bases between the two germline ends. CDR3 amino acids: CASSQPPGVTANTGELFF. The CDR3 DNA sequence: TGTGCCAGCAGCCAACCCCCGGGGGTAACCGCGAACACCGGGGAGCTGTTTTTT.

This clonotype has ten or more counts. One end of the junction is discordant with germline, which a read error may explain. V gene TRBV7-9 combines with J gene TRBJ1-5, with D possibly TRBD1 on 6 matching bases. Germline V lookup: CDR1 SEHNR, CDR2 FQNEAQ (reference sequence). This CDR3 region has 14 residues. The CDR3 sequence is CASSLGGVGQPQHF. The CDR3 bases are TGTGCCAGCAGTTTAGGGGGGGTCGGTCAGCCCCAGCATTTT.

The genes are TRBV12-3 or TRBV12-4 and TRBJ2-7; D gene ambiguous. CDR3 length: 13 residues. The ends were cut back, 6 bases at V and 7 bases at J, with 16 bases in the middle. In nucleotides, the CDR3 is TGTGCCAGCAGCCCCAGCGAAGGGTTGGAGCAGTACTTC. Its translation: CASSPSEGLEQYF.

This clonotype was observed once. The chain employs TRBV28 and TRBJ1-5, with D possibly matching TRBD1 (5 bases). Trimming removed 2 bases from V and 6 bases from J, with 11 bases in between. The germline V gene has CDR1 MDHEN and CDR2 SYDVKM. The CDR3 extends over 14 amino acids. The CDR3 reads CASSLGVGRQPQHF. As DNA, the CDR3 is TGTGCCAGCAGTTTAGGTGTGGGGCGTCAGCCCCAGCATTTT.

On this clonotype: A junction boundary mismatches the germline segment, possibly from a read error. The rearrangement joins TRBV5-6 to TRBJ2-7, with a weak D call TRBD2 (6 bases). This CDR3 is built from 15 residues. The germline gives CDR1 SGHDT, CDR2 YYEEEE. The CDR3 here is CASSLWAGRTYEQNF. The CDR3, as DNA: TGTGCCAGCAGCTTGTGGGCGGGGAGAACCTACGAGCAGAACTTC.

Many counts were recorded for this clonotype. The rearrangement joins TRBV20-1 to TRBJ2-1, with D tentatively TRBD1 or TRBD2 (6 bases each). CDR3 length: 12 residues. Trimming took off 5 bases at V and 10 bases at J, with 15 bases between the two ends. Germline V gives CDR1 DFQATT, CDR2 SNEGSKA (reference sequence). The CDR3 spells CSAGTGTGEQFF. CDR3 DNA: TGCAGTGCTGGAACAGGGACTGGCGAGCAGTTCTTC.